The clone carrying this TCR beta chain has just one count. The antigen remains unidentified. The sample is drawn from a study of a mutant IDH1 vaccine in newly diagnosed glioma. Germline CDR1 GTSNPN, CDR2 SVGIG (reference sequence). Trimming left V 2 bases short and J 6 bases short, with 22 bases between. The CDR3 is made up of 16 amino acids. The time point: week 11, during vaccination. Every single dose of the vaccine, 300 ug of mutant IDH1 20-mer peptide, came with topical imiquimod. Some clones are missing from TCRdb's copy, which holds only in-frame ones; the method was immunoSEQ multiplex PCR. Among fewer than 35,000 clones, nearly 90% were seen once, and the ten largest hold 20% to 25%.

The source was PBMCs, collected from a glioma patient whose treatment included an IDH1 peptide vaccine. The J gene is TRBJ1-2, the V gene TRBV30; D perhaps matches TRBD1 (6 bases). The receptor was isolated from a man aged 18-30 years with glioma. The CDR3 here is CAWSPVLVNTGNGYTF. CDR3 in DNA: TGTGCCTGGAGTCCCGTTCTCGTTAACACAGGGAATGGCTACACCTTC.